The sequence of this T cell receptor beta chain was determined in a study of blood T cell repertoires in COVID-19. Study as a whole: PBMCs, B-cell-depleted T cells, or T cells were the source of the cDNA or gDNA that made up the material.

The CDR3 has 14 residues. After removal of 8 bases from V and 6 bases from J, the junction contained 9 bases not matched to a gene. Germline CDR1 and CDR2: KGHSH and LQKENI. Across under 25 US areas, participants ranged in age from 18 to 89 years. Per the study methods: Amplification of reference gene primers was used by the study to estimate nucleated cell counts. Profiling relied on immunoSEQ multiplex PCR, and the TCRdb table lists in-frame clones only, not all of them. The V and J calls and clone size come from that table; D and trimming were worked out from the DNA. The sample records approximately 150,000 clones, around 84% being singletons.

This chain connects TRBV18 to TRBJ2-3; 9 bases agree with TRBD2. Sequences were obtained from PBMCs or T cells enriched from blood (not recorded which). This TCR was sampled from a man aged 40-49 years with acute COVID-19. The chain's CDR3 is CASVAGGPQDTQYF. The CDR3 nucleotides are TGTGCCAGCGTGGCGGGAGGGCCCCAGGATACGCAGTATTTT.